The clone carrying this TCR beta chain was seen just once. This sample is drawn from a study of long-term antiretroviral therapy in people with HIV. About the study: The immediate-ART recommendation dates to 2015, and the earliest samples predate it by about a decade.

Survey-level immunoSEQ v3.0 assays were run. Data came from immunoSEQ multiplex PCR; TCRdb stores just in-frame clones and leaves some out. The sample contains approximately 21,000 clones, approximately 85% of which appear only once. The V gene lost 10 bases and the J gene lost 1 base, with 16 bases spanning the gap. CDR3 length equals 14 residues. Germline V gives CDR1 SNHLY, CDR2 FYNNEI. This TCR derives from a man aged 25 to 40 with HIV. The V call is TRBV2, the J call TRBJ1-1; a weak D match, TRBD1 (5 bases). Sequencing used unsorted PBMCs, obtained 1.5 years after starting antiretroviral therapy. The CDR3: CATAAGGGNTEAFF. The DNA for the CDR3 is TGTGCCACAGCAGCGGGGGGAGGGAACACTGAAGCTTTCTTT.